This T cell receptor (beta chain) was sequenced for a study of early stage breast cancer tumors. As for the study in general: Invasive lobular carcinomas made up about 35% of the 12 ER+/PR+/HER2- tumors. Average read coverage per sample was around 10-fold.

Points from the study as a whole: Enriched TCRB sequences shared across patients were mostly commonly generated sequences.

As regards this clone: The antigen is unknown.

This table comes from immunoSEQ multiplex PCR, and its TCRdb copy is limited to in-frame clones, with some not included. The sample contains about 72,000 clones, approximately 79% of which appear only once. Germline V gene data show CDR1 as SGHDT and CDR2 as YYEEEE. This CDR3 comprises 14 residues. J lost 4 bases, V lost 2 bases, and 1 base had no gene match. The sequenced material came from blood. The TCR sequence derives from a person aged 60 to 70 with breast cancer. The chain employs TRBV5-6 and TRBJ2-2; 8 bases map to TRBD1. CDR3 sequence reads: CASSFGQGTGELFF. CDR3 in DNA: TGTGCCAGCAGCTTCGGACAGGGCACCGGGGAGCTGTTTTTT.